This T cell receptor beta chain originates from a study of blood T cell repertoires in COVID-19 (dated by TCRdb to 2018 to 2020). The study in broad terms: The collaborator samples originated in the United States, Italy and Spain and spanned the acute and convalescent phases of COVID-19. The prospective study material was composed of cDNA or gDNA derived from T cells, B-cell-depleted T cells, or PBMCs. Deeply sampled blood TCRbeta repertoires from subjects exposed to, actively infected with, or recovered from COVID-19 were included in the dataset. The repertoires were released in a freely available public database intended as a resource for research on the immune response to SARS-CoV-2. Samples were obtained from the ongoing ImmuneRACE study (first 160 participants) and from 950 to 1,500 subjects provided by 6 global collaborators. Sample metadata almost always included a de-identified subject ID, COVID-19 status, age in years and sex. Where available, HLA class I and class II types were taken from metadata supplied by the sample provider and were not determined by assay-based typing. The investigation overall reported the following: The amount of clinical and demographic metadata varied by source and participant and was provided uncurated.

According to the germline V gene, CDR1 reads KGHDR and CDR2 reads SFDVKD. Trimming leaves V shorter by 4 bases and J shorter by 0 bases, with the junction holding 5 bases beyond the gene matches. From the cysteine through the phenylalanine, the CDR3 covers 17 amino acids. Left in the record is the CDR3 DNA by itself, 51 bases read in frame from the first base. Whole blood was collected in K2EDTA tubes by collaborating institutions according to the institutions' own protocols. For TCRbeta analysis, collaborators shipped samples as frozen whole blood, isolated PBMCs, or DNA extracted from either of those sample types. TCRbeta CDR3 regions were amplified from genomic DNA using the immunoSEQ Assay, a bias-controlled multiplex PCR. The source study handled its data this way. Nucleated cell counts per sample were estimated from amplification of reference gene primers within the assay. To quantify the absolute abundance of each unique TCRbeta CDR3 rearrangement, sequence reads were collapsed and filtered. For each sample, productive Simpson clonality was calculated as the square root of Simpson's diversity index across productive rearrangements. Here the immuneACCESS table is served through TCRdb, limited to in-frame sequences with V and J called. Missing clones are a known gap in these copies; in checked studies unresolved V genes cover under half, and the rest lacks a known reason. Clonal size and the V and J genes are those of that table, whereas D and trimming came from the DNA. The sample table holds more than 250,000 clones, of which around 86% were seen once. The ten biggest clones cover 1% of the sample.

In the case of this clone: This clone's antigen is unknown. Base qualities are not recorded, but no much larger clone differs from it by a single base.

This chain joins TRBV24-1 to TRBJ2-1; TRBD2 lines up with 10 middle nucleotides. The specimen sequenced was peripheral blood. This receptor was taken from a man in his fifties with active or convalescent COVID-19. The base sequence is TGTGCCACCAGTGACTCCGGGACTAGCGTCTCCTACAATGAGCAGTTCTTC. This translates into CATSDSGTSVSYNEQFF.